A selection of T cell receptor beta chains follows, all from one sample in a study of beta chain features in type 1 diabetes. The assay was immunoSEQ multiplex PCR, and TCRdb's table has in-frame clones only and misses some. This table has fewer than 300,000 clones, roughly 21% appearing once. Sequencing was done on a sample of naive CD4+ T cells from blood. The origin of the receptors is a woman aged 35 to 49 with type 1 diabetes. CDR3s include the opening cysteine and the closing phenylalanine or tryptophan. The D gene is left open where the match is weak. The size entry is marked missing in some rows and otherwise reads once, few, many or a size class.

CDR3aa: CASKILAGVSYEQYF; CDR3nt: TGTGCCAGCAAAATCCTAGCGGGTGTTTCCTACGAGCAGTACTTC; len: 15; abundance: -; v_gene: TRBV7-2; j_gene: TRBJ2-7; d_gene: TRBD2
CDR3aa: CASSPALAGGTDTQYF; CDR3nt: TGCGCCAGCAGCCCGGCACTAGCGGGGGGCACAGATACGCAGTATTTT; len: 16; abundance: few; v_gene: TRBV5-1; j_gene: TRBJ2-3; d_gene: TRBD2
CDR3aa: CSVEVNRGMNEKLFF; CDR3nt: TGCAGCGTTGAAGTCAACAGGGGGATGAATGAAAAACTGTTTTTT; len: 15; abundance: -; v_gene: TRBV29-1; j_gene: TRBJ1-4; d_gene: TRBD1
CDR3aa: CASSTPGQHTDTQYF; CDR3nt: TGTGCCAGCAGCACTCCGGGACAGCACACAGATACGCAGTATTTT; len: 15; abundance: few; v_gene: TRBV21-1; j_gene: TRBJ2-3; d_gene: -
CDR3aa: CARRLWTQYF; CDR3nt: TGTGCCAGGCGACTCTGGACGCAGTATTTT; len: 10; abundance: -; v_gene: TRBV21-1; j_gene: TRBJ2-3; d_gene: -
CDR3aa: CASSVGGVGFSGANVLTF; CDR3nt: TGTGCCAGCAGCGTAGGCGGGGTCGGATTCTCTGGGGCCAACGTCCTGACTTTC; len: 18; abundance: -; v_gene: TRBV9; j_gene: TRBJ2-6; d_gene: -
CDR3aa: CASSSDRGIYGYTF; CDR3nt: TGTGCCAGCAGTTCGGACAGGGGCATCTATGGCTACACCTTC; len: 14; abundance: -; v_gene: TRBV27; j_gene: TRBJ1-2; d_gene: TRBD1
CDR3aa: CASSRTSGGFSYNEQFF; CDR3nt: TGTGCCAGCAGCCGGACTAGCGGGGGCTTCTCCTACAATGAGCAGTTCTTC; len: 17; abundance: once; v_gene: TRBV7-8; j_gene: TRBJ2-1; d_gene: TRBD2
CDR3aa: CASSQVGQGNEKLFF; CDR3nt: TGCGCCAGCAGCCAAGTGGGACAGGGCAATGAAAAACTGTTTTTT; len: 15; abundance: few; v_gene: TRBV4-3; j_gene: TRBJ1-4; d_gene: TRBD1
CDR3aa: CASSTGGSGYTF; CDR3nt: TGTGCCAGCAGTACCGGGGGGAGCGGCTACACCTTC; len: 12; abundance: -; v_gene: TRBV28; j_gene: TRBJ1-2; d_gene: -
CDR3aa: CASSRGGDEQFF; CDR3nt: TGTGCCAGCAGTCGAGGGGGGGATGAGCAGTTCTTC; len: 12; abundance: -; v_gene: TRBV5-4; j_gene: TRBJ2-1; d_gene: -
CDR3aa: CASSRGDGNTGELFF; CDR3nt: TGCGCCAGCAGCCGGGGGGACGGCAACACCGGGGAGCTGTTTTTT; len: 15; abundance: few; v_gene: TRBV4-1; j_gene: TRBJ2-2; d_gene: -
CDR3aa: CASSQEGREGLGETQYF; CDR3nt: TGTGCCAGCAGCCAAGAAGGACGGGAGGGCCTAGGAGAGACCCAGTACTTC; len: 17; abundance: few; v_gene: TRBV4-2; j_gene: TRBJ2-5; d_gene: TRBD2
CDR3aa: CASRARGPHTDTQYF; CDR3nt: TGCGCCAGCAGGGCTAGGGGGCCCCACACAGATACGCAGTATTTT; len: 15; abundance: -; v_gene: TRBV5-1; j_gene: TRBJ2-3; d_gene: TRBD1
CDR3aa: CASSPTGTGFEQYF; CDR3nt: TGCGCCAGCAGCCCTACCGGGACAGGGTTCGAGCAGTACTTC; len: 14; abundance: few; v_gene: TRBV4-3; j_gene: TRBJ2-7; d_gene: TRBD1
CDR3aa: CASSPVGGASTEAFF; CDR3nt: TGTGCCAGCAGCCCGGTTGGGGGGGCGAGTACTGAAGCTTTCTTT; len: 15; abundance: -; v_gene: TRBV5-4; j_gene: TRBJ1-1; d_gene: -
CDR3aa: CASSLAPGQGQYNEQFF; CDR3nt: TGCGCCAGCAGCTTGGCCCCGGGACAGGGGCAATACAATGAGCAGTTCTTC; len: 17; abundance: -; v_gene: TRBV5-1; j_gene: TRBJ2-1; d_gene: TRBD1
CDR3aa: CSATGGGDEAFF; CDR3nt: TGCAGCGCTACAGGGGGTGGCGATGAAGCTTTCTTT; len: 12; abundance: few; v_gene: TRBV29-1; j_gene: TRBJ1-1; d_gene: TRBD1
CDR3aa: CASSQLTDTSTDTQYF; CDR3nt: TGTGCCAGCAGCCAATTGACAGATACGAGCACAGATACGCAGTATTTT; len: 16; abundance: -; v_gene: TRBV7-9; j_gene: TRBJ2-3; d_gene: -
CDR3aa: CASSATSAGGEQYF; CDR3nt: TGTGCCAGCAGCGCGACTAGCGCCGGAGGCGAGCAGTACTTC; len: 14; abundance: -; v_gene: TRBV9; j_gene: TRBJ2-7; d_gene: TRBD2
CDR3aa: CASSLLFSGYTGELFF; CDR3nt: TGTGCCAGCAGTTTACTATTTTCGGGGTACACCGGGGAGCTGTTTTTT; len: 16; abundance: few; v_gene: TRBV28; j_gene: TRBJ2-2; d_gene: -
CDR3aa: CAWSRGGIEAFF; CDR3nt: TGTGCCTGGAGTAGGGGCGGAATAGAAGCTTTCTTT; len: 12; abundance: -; v_gene: TRBV30; j_gene: TRBJ1-1; d_gene: -
CDR3aa: CAWSFRSSYEQYF; CDR3nt: TGTGCCTGGAGTTTTCGGAGCTCCTACGAGCAGTACTTC; len: 13; abundance: few; v_gene: TRBV30; j_gene: TRBJ2-7; d_gene: -
CDR3aa: CASSPSKDRGYTF; CDR3nt: TGCGCCAGCAGTCCCAGCAAGGACAGGGGCTACACCTTC; len: 13; abundance: -; v_gene: TRBV23-1; j_gene: TRBJ1-2; d_gene: TRBD1
CDR3aa: CASSGPYGGSNQPQHF; CDR3nt: TGTGCCAGCAGTGGGCCCTACGGTGGGAGCAATCAGCCCCAGCATTTT; len: 16; abundance: -; v_gene: TRBV28; j_gene: TRBJ1-5; d_gene: -
CDR3aa: CASSLPGQGKETQYF; CDR3nt: TGTGCCAGCAGTTTACCCGGACAGGGCAAAGAGACCCAGTACTTC; len: 15; abundance: -; v_gene: TRBV28; j_gene: TRBJ2-5; d_gene: TRBD1
CDR3aa: CASSMTSGFTDTQYF; CDR3nt: TGTGCCAGTAGTATGACTAGCGGATTCACAGATACGCAGTATTTT; len: 15; abundance: -; v_gene: TRBV19; j_gene: TRBJ2-3; d_gene: TRBD2
CDR3aa: CASRDGGDWETQYF; CDR3nt: TGTGCCAGCAGGGACGGCGGGGATTGGGAGACCCAGTACTTC; len: 14; abundance: -; v_gene: TRBV6-6; j_gene: TRBJ2-5; d_gene: -
CDR3aa: CSAPSPVEQFF; CDR3nt: TGCAGCGCACCTTCCCCGGTCGAGCAGTTCTTC; len: 11; abundance: -; v_gene: TRBV29-1; j_gene: TRBJ2-1; d_gene: -
CDR3aa: CASSSPDTQYF; CDR3nt: TGTGCCAGCAGCTCTCCGGATACGCAGTATTTT; len: 11; abundance: few; v_gene: TRBV7-9; j_gene: TRBJ2-3; d_gene: -
CDR3aa: CSVKQGRSGTEAFF; CDR3nt: TGCAGCGTTAAACAGGGCCGCTCGGGGACTGAAGCTTTCTTT; len: 14; abundance: -; v_gene: TRBV29-1; j_gene: TRBJ1-1; d_gene: -
CDR3aa: CAIGQGEAYEQYF; CDR3nt: TGTGCCATCGGACAGGGGGAGGCCTACGAGCAGTACTTC; len: 13; abundance: few; v_gene: TRBV10-3; j_gene: TRBJ2-7; d_gene: TRBD1
CDR3aa: CASSLRGDTEAFF; CDR3nt: TGCGCCAGCAGCCTACGGGGGGACACTGAAGCTTTCTTT; len: 13; abundance: -; v_gene: TRBV4-3; j_gene: TRBJ1-1; d_gene: -